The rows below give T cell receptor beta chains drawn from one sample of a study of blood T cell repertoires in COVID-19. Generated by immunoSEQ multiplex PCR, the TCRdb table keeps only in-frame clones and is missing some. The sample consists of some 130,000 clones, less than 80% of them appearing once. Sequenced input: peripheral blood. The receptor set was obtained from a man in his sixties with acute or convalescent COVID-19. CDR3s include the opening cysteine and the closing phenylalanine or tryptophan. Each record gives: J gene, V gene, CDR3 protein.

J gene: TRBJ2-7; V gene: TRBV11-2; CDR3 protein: CASSSGSLLAGGSHEQYF
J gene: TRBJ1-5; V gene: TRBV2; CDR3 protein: CASSHLPGQGGQQPQHF
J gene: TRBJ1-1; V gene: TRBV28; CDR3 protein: CASRRTGRGNTEAFF
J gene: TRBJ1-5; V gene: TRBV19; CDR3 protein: CASSPLSGQGNQPQHF
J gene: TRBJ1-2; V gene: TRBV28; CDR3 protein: CASSLVPGGYGYTF
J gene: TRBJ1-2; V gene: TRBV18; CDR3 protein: CASSPSVTEGAGYTF
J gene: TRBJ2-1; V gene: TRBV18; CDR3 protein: CASSPPSSGEQFF
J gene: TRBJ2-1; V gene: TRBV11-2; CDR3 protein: CASSSEPQDSGSSYNEQFF
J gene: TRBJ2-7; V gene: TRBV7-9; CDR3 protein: CASSDTLAGGYEQYF
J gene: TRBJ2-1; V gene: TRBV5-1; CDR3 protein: CASSPLPSGIYNEQFF
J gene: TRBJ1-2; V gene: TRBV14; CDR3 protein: CASSQDTLGLGYTF
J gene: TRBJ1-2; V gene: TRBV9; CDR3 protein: CASSALGTGFGYTF
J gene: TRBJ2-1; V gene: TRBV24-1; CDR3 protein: CATSVPSGRGNEQFF
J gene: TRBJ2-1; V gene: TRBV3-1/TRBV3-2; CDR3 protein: CASSQGGSGRDEQFF
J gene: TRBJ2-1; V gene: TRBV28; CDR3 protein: CASELWQTGEQFF
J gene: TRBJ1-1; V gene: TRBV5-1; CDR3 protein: CASSLGDRGQEAFF
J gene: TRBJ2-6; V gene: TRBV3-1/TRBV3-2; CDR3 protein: CASSQGLVSRDRGNSGANVLTF
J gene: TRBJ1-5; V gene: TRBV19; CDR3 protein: CASSALRTANQPQHF
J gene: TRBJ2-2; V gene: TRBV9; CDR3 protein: CASSVGGESGELFF
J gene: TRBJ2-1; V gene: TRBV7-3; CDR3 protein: CASSLDRGSYNEQFF
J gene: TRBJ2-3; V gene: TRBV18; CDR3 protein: CASSPPGRARTDTQYF
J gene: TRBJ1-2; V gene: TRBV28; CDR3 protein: CASSLWGRGNYGYTF
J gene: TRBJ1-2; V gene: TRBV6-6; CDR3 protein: CASSYWTGQGYGYTF
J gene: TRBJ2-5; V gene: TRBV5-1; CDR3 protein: CASSVAGGRLETQYF